This TCR beta chain emerged from a study of T cells after yellow fever vaccination. In its sample, this clonotype was seen many times. TCRdb ran MiXCR on the 5' RACE reads and lists one entry per CDR3 protein. The sample includes 500,000 to 650,000 distinct CDR3 sequences, less than 20% seen only once; the top ten take 15% to 20%. Trimming left V 4 bases short and J 2 bases short, with 10 bases between. Germline CDR1 and CDR2: SGHDT and YYEEEE. The CDR3 spans 15 residues. Source: PBMCs, taken roughly 5 days after the first yellow fever vaccination. The origin of this receptor is a man between 18 and 35 years old who received the YFV17D yellow fever vaccine. This rearrangement joins TRBV5-6 to TRBJ1-6; D gene ambiguous. The CDR3 loop reads CASSPDGTYNSPLHF. In nucleotides, the CDR3 is TGTGCCAGCAGCCCGGACGGGACCTATAATTCACCCCTCCACTTT.